The 4 T cell receptor beta chains listed next were all sequenced from one sample in a study of technical replicates of blood from a handful of donors. Produced via immunoSEQ multiplex PCR; TCRdb's table is partial and in-frame only. The sample has just over 75,000 clones; 93% are singletons. Material: T cells isolated from PBMCs. These receptors originate from a human donor in good health.

The chain employs TRBV30 and TRBJ1-5; TRBD1 might be the D (5 bases). This CDR3 comprises 13 residues. Looked up from germline, CDR1 is GTSNPN and CDR2 is SVGIG (reference sequence). Trimming removed 4 bases from V and 7 bases from J, with 14 bases in between. The CDR3 region has the DNA TGTGCCTGGACTCGGGGGGGAGGACAGCCCCAGCATTTT. Residues: CAWTRGGGQPQHF.

V and J are TRBV27 and TRBJ1-4; perhaps TRBD1 as D (6 bases). The germline V gene encodes CDR1 MNHEY and CDR2 SMNVEV (reference sequence). The CDR3 loop spans 15 amino acids. V was cut by 7 bases and J by 5 bases, with 17 bases left in between. The chain's CDR3 is CASKVQAGANEKLFF. The CDR3 nucleotides are TGTGCCAGCAAAGTTCAAGCAGGGGCAAATGAAAAACTGTTTTTT.

This clone was counted once. The rearrangement uses TRBV6-5 and TRBJ1-1; no clear D gene. The germline V and J ends were trimmed by 5 bases and 1 base, with 14 bases remaining between them. The CDR3 consists of 15 residues. CDR1 is MNHEY, CDR2 SVGAGI, per germline. Here the CDR3 DNA reads TGTGCCAGCAGTACCCTCGGTCGTGCGAACACTGAAGCTTTCTTT. Encoded protein: CASSTLGRANTEAFF.

V usage is TRBV5-1 and J usage is TRBJ1-1, with TRBD1 as a possible D gene (6 bases). CDR3 length: 13 amino acids. Trimming pared 4 bases from V and 3 bases from J, leaving 10 bases between. Germline V gene sequence: CDR1 SGHRS, CDR2 YFSETQ. In DNA form, the CDR3 reads TGCGCCAGCAGCCTGGACAGTTACACTGAAGCTTTCTTT. It translates to CASSLDSYTEAFF.